This T cell receptor beta chain was observed in a study of blood T cells in healthy people across ages. Study-wide results and limits: Age advanced and TCR beta diversity per million T cells fell, roughly linearly. No conclusive comparison of naive versus antigen-experienced cells was possible with unsorted PBMCs.

Isolation recovered at least 7 million PBMCs from every sample. Sample-barcoded 5' priming and a J-beta primer mix drove a second PCR of roughly 7 to 11 cycles. TCRdb re-called the 5' RACE reads with MiXCR, one entry per CDR3 protein. The sample lists 500,000 to 550,000 distinct CDR3 sequences, approximately 25% occurring once. This clonotype has only a few counts. Its target is unknown. These sequences were also reported in another study, on T cells of mothers and their children. That work states: No T cell clones of persistent microchimeric origin were detected.

The sequencing sample was made of blood. This sequence originates from a boy between 10 and 17 years old in good health.

CDR3 sequence: CASSQRYRGRETQYF. CDR3 coding DNA: TGCGCCAGCAGCCAACGTTACCGGGGCCGGGAGACCCAGTACTTC. This chain links TRBV4-3 with TRBJ2-5; D tentatively fits TRBD1 or TRBD2 (5 bases each). From germline, CDR1 is LGHNA and CDR2 YSLEER. Trimming stripped 2 bases from V and 5 bases from J, with 15 bases between. The CDR3 runs 15 residues.